One and the same sample provided the 14 T cell receptor beta chains below, sequenced in a study of T cells in tuberculosis. Time point here: new active TB diagnosis, blood taken before or within 7 days of starting treatment. Measured with immunoSEQ multiplex PCR; TCRdb has only the in-frame clones, and not every one. The table shows about 40,000 clones, with approximately 94% occurring only once. This sample comprised PBMCs, obtained at tuberculosis diagnosis. These receptor sequences come from an adult with tuberculosis.

This chain connects TRBV19 to TRBJ1-5; tentatively, D is TRBD1 (6 bases). CDR3 length: 15 residues. The germline V gene has CDR1 LNHDA and CDR2 SQIVND (reference sequence). Deletions cut 7 bases from V and 0 bases from J, with 13 bases between. CDR3 residues: CASISRGYSNQPQHF. DNA of the CDR3: TGTGCCAGTATTTCTAGGGGGTATAGCAATCAGCCCCAGCATTTT. Supplemented by reference TRBV19 and TRBJ1-5, the full variable domain reads DGGITQSPKYLFRKEGQNVTLSCEQNLNHDAMYWYRQDPGQGLRLIYYSQIVNDFQKGDIAEGYSVSREKKESFPLTVTSAQKNPTAFYLCASISRGYSNQPQHFGDGTRLSIL.

The V gene is TRBV10-3, the J gene TRBJ2-7, with 10 bases matching TRBD2. This CDR3 region has 18 residues. Germline CDR1 reads ENHRY; CDR2 reads SYGVKD. V dropped 0 bases and J dropped 4; count of bases not matched to a gene: 12. Here the CDR3 DNA reads TGTGCCATCAGTGAGTCGGCCCTAACTAGCGGGGAGGGTTACGAGCAGTACTTC. Translating it yields CAISESALTSGEGYEQYF.

V usage is TRBV6-5 and J usage is TRBJ1-2; D unclear. In germline, CDR1 is MNHEY, CDR2 SVGAGI. With 4 bases removed from V and 2 bases from J, the gap between germline ends came to 11 bases. The CDR3 contains 14 residues. CDR3 sequence (DNA): TGTGCCAGCAGTTCTCGCGGGCCGAACTATGGCTACACCTTC. The encoded protein is CASSSRGPNYGYTF.

By share of the sample, this clone is medium-sized. The CDR3 protein is CASSQYLAGGTDTQYF. The CDR3 nucleotides read TGTGCCAGCAGCCAATATCTAGCGGGGGGCACAGATACGCAGTATTTT. The rearrangement links TRBV7-6 to TRBJ2-3; 10 bases match TRBD2. CDR3 size: 16 residues. CDR1 and CDR2 (germline): SGHVS, FNYEAQ. V was clipped by 5 bases and J by 1 base; unmatched bases: 6. Based on the CDR3 plus reference TRBV7-6 and TRBJ2-3, the full variable domain is GAGVSQSPRYKVTKRGQDVALRCDPISGHVSLYWYRQALGQGPEFLTYFNYEAQQDKSGLPNDRFSAERPEGSISTLTIQRTEQRDSAMYRCASSQYLAGGTDTQYFGPGTRLTVL.

This chain links TRBV5-1 with TRBJ2-1, with 11 positions matching TRBD1. CDR1 and CDR2 from the germline V gene are SGHRS and YFSETQ. The CDR3 spans 15 residues. V was clipped by 4 bases and J by 9 bases; unmatched bases: 9. CDR3: CASSRIGQGAGEQFF. CDR3 DNA sequence: TGCGCCAGCAGCCGAATCGGACAGGGGGCTGGTGAGCAGTTCTTC.

The J gene is TRBJ2-3, the V gene TRBV7-6, with D possibly matching TRBD2 (7 bases). The CDR3 has 13 residues. From germline, CDR1 is SGHVS and CDR2 FNYEAQ. Trimming left V 2 bases short and J 7 bases short, with 10 bases between. In DNA, the CDR3 is TGTGCCAGCAGCTTATCGGGGGGCTATACGCAGTATTTT. This encodes CASSLSGGYTQYF.

The chain uses TRBV7-2 and TRBJ1-6; TRBD1 matches at 7 bases. Losses at the gene ends were 5 bases for V and 10 bases for J; bases not matched to a gene: 14. The germline V gene has CDR1 SGHTA and CDR2 FQGNSA. This CDR3 is 16 amino acids long. The CDR3 protein is CASSLQSGQRDSPLHF. CDR3 sequence (DNA): TGTGCCAGCAGCCTCCAGTCGGGACAGCGAGACTCACCCCTCCACTTT.

This clone has a handful of counts. The chain combines TRBV9 with TRBJ1-2; 7 positions match TRBD1. Germline loops: CDR1 SGDLS, CDR2 YYNGEE. This CDR3 has 16 amino acids. V lost 1 base, J lost 7 bases, and 13 bases stayed unmatched. The CDR3 region is CASSVTSMQGVGGYTF. CDR3 DNA: TGTGCCAGCAGCGTAACTTCGATGCAGGGGGTGGGTGGCTACACCTTC.

The genes are TRBV10-3 and TRBJ2-3; D gene uncertain. CDR1 and CDR2 (germline): ENHRY, SYGVKD. Trimming stripped 4 bases from V and 5 bases from J, with 7 bases between. The CDR3 length is 12 residues. CDR3 nucleotide sequence: TGTGCCATCAGTGTCGGTGGAGATACGCAGTATTTT. Translating it yields CAISVGGDTQYF.

This sequence joins TRBV7-9 and TRBJ2-1; D unclear. Per germline, CDR1 SEHNR and CDR2 FQNEAQ (reference sequence). The germline V and J ends were trimmed by 5 bases and 6 bases, with 11 bases remaining between them. The CDR3 contains 13 residues. This CDR3 reads CASSPPFPNEQFF. The CDR3 nucleotides read TGTGCCAGCAGCCCCCCCTTCCCCAATGAGCAGTTCTTC.

This chain uses TRBV2 with TRBJ1-5; perhaps TRBD1 as D (5 bases). The V gene lost 7 bases and the J gene lost 0 bases, with 16 bases spanning the gap. The germline V gene has CDR1 SNHLY and CDR2 FYNNEI. This CDR3 has 16 amino acids. CDR3 residues: CASKSQGTHSNQPQHF. The CDR3 DNA follows: TGTGCCAGCAAATCTCAGGGCACCCATAGCAATCAGCCCCAGCATTTT.

This sequence joins TRBV11-2 and TRBJ2-1; 10 nucleotides match TRBD2. CDR1 and CDR2 from the germline V gene are SGHAT and FQNNGV. The V segment lost 6 bases and the J segment 4 bases; nucleotides outside the gene matches: 3. The CDR3 is 14 amino acids. The CDR3 region has the DNA TGTGCCAGCAGGATAGCGGGGGGTTACAATGAGCAGTTCTTC. This gives the protein CASRIAGGYNEQFF.

The chain links TRBV29-1 to TRBJ2-6, with D possibly TRBD1 on 5 matching bases. Germline assignment: CDR1 SQVTM and CDR2 ANQGSEA. The CDR3 totals 14 residues. V lost 6 bases, J lost 0 bases, and 9 bases lay in between. This CDR3 is CSVTRDSGANVLTF. CDR3 sequence (DNA): TGCAGCGTGACCAGGGACTCTGGGGCCAACGTCCTGACTTTC. Filled out from reference TRBV29-1 and TRBJ2-6, the complete variable domain reads SAVISQKPSRDICQRGTSLTIQCQVDSQVTMMFWYRQQPGQSLTLIATANQGSEATYESGFVIDKFPISRPNLTFSTLTVSNMSPEDSSIYLCSVTRDSGANVLTFGAGSRLTVL.

The J gene is TRBJ2-7, the V gene TRBV6-1; the match to TRBD1 covers 8 bases. The CDR3 runs 13 residues. Unmatched junction bases numbered 3, after V lost 6 bases and J lost 2 bases. Germline-derived CDR1 and CDR2 are MNHNS and SASEGT. The CDR3: CASRSGQAYEQYF. The CDR3 coding sequence is TGTGCCAGCAGATCGGGACAGGCCTACGAGCAGTACTTC.